This entry lists 25 T cell receptor beta chains sequenced from one sample in a study of CD8 T cells in ankylosing spondylitis. TCRdb re-derived calls from the 5' RACE reads in MiXCR, one entry per CDR3 protein. The sample records hundreds of thousands of distinct CDR3 sequences, under 35% being singletons. Material: blood, either unsorted or a sorted T cell fraction (not recorded which). The receptors stem from a male donor with ankylosing spondylitis or in good health (not recorded which).

This clonotype was seen more than once but under ten times. One end of the junction is discordant with germline, which a read error may explain. The chain uses TRBV4-1 and TRBJ2-3; no clear D gene. Per germline, CDR1 MGHRA and CDR2 YSYEKL. The CDR3 is made up of 16 amino acids. CDR3 in amino acids: CASSQAGRPSTDTQYF. Written as DNA, the CDR3 is TGCGCCAGCAGTCAAGCAGGCAGACCTAGCACAGATACGCAGTATTTT.

V usage is TRBV7-6 and J usage is TRBJ2-7; D is unclear. Germline V gene data show CDR1 as SGHVS and CDR2 as FNYEAQ. The CDR3 is 13 amino acids. Deletions cut 5 bases from V and 2 bases from J, with 10 bases between. This CDR3 reads CASSLLNTYEQYF. The CDR3 coding sequence is TGTGCCAGCAGCCTTCTAAACACCTACGAGCAGTACTTC. Variable domain in full (rest from reference TRBV7-6 and TRBJ2-7): GAGVSQSPRYKVTKRGQDVALRCDPISGHVSLYWYRQALGQGPEFLTYFNYEAQQDKSGLPNDRFSAERPEGSISTLTIQRTEQRDSAMYRCASSLLNTYEQYFGPGTRLTVT.

This clonotype is a singleton in its sample. J is TRBJ2-1 and V is TRBV3-1, with TRBD2 matching over 15 bases. The CDR3 length is 18 residues. CDR1 is LGHDT and CDR2 is YNNKEL in the germline V gene (reference sequence). The CDR3 loop is CTICLRTSGGASYNEQFF. Written as DNA, the CDR3 is TGTACCATCTGTTTAAGGACTAGCGGGGGGGCCTCCTACAATGAGCAGTTCTTC.

V is TRBV7-3 and J is TRBJ1-1; D might be TRBD1 (5 bases). Germline V CDR1 and CDR2: SGHTA, FQGTGA. V was cut by 5 bases and J by 4 bases, with 14 bases left in between. The CDR3 length is 14 residues. In nucleotides, the CDR3 is TGTGCCAGCAGCCATGTGGGGGTTAGCACTGAAGCTTTCTTT. It encodes CASSHVGVSTEAFF. Complete variable domain (other parts from reference TRBV7-3 and TRBJ1-1): GAGVSQTPSNKVTEKGKYVELRCDPISGHTALYWYRQSLGQGPEFLIYFQGTGAADDSGLPNDRFFAVRPEGSVSTLKIQRTERGDSAVYLCASSHVGVSTEAFFGQGTRLTVV.

The chain couples TRBV6-1 to TRBJ1-1, with D maybe TRBD1 (6 bases). Per the germline V gene, CDR1 is MNHNS and CDR2 is SASEGT. V lost 7 bases and J 1 base, leaving 16 bases between the germline ends. The CDR3 covers 15 residues. This CDR3 is CASIRGTPGNTEAFF. For the CDR3, the DNA is TGTGCCAGCATCCGCGGGACACCGGGGAACACTGAAGCTTTCTTT.

Details on this clonotype: Compared with germline, one end of the junction differs, possibly owing to a read error. This chain links TRBV7-7 with TRBJ2-1; D not resolved. Germline V gene data show CDR1 as SSHAT and CDR2 as FNYEAQ (reference sequence). This CDR3 comprises 14 residues. CDR3 sequence reads: CASSLRNDDNEQFF. The CDR3 DNA is TGTGCTAGCAGCTTACGGAATGACGACAATGAGCAGTTCTTC.

The chain couples TRBV7-6 to TRBJ2-3; D gene ambiguous. Deletions cut 1 base from V and 4 bases from J, with 9 bases between. The CDR3 covers 14 residues. CDR1 and CDR2 from the germline V gene are SGHVS and FNYEAQ. CDR3 bases: TGTGCCAGCAGCTTAGTCCAACCCCCAGATACGCAGTATTTT. This gives the protein CASSLVQPPDTQYF.

The chain recombines TRBV10-3 with TRBJ2-3; 8 nucleotides match TRBD1. From germline, CDR1 is ENHRY and CDR2 SYGVKD. The CDR3 is 18 amino acids. The ends lost 10 bases at V and 2 bases at J; junction bases unmatched: 20. The CDR3: CATMTGNSQGVLTDTQYF. The DNA of the CDR3 is TGTGCCACCATGACTGGCAATTCACAGGGGGTCCTCACAGATACGCAGTATTTT.

There are a few counts of this clonotype. The rearrangement joins TRBV28 to TRBJ1-5; TRBD1 matches 7 bases. In germline, CDR1 is MDHEN, CDR2 SYDVKM. Trimming at V came to 6 bases and at J to 7 bases, leaving 6 bases not matched to a gene. The CDR3 length is 13 residues. Written as DNA, the CDR3 is TGTGCCAGCAGAACAGGGGATTCACAGCCCCAGCATTTT. It encodes CASRTGDSQPQHF.

The J gene is TRBJ2-1, the V gene TRBV7-3, with D tentatively TRBD1 (5 bases). The CDR3 is 15 amino acids. Germline CDR1 is SGHTA and CDR2 is FQGTGA. V was cut by 5 bases and J by 9 bases, with 20 bases left in between. CDR3 loop: CASSPWAGRGVEQFF. The CDR3 DNA is TGTGCCAGCAGCCCGTGGGCAGGGCGTGGTGTTGAGCAGTTCTTC. Using reference TRBV7-3 and TRBJ2-1 for the parts outside the CDR3, the full variable domain is GAGVSQTPSNKVTEKGKYVELRCDPISGHTALYWYRQSLGQGPEFLIYFQGTGAADDSGLPNDRFFAVRPEGSVSTLKIQRTERGDSAVYLCASSPWAGRGVEQFFGPGTRLTVL.

In this sample, this clonotype turned up a few times. The gene calls are TRBV29-1 and TRBJ1-2; TRBD1 matches at 7 bases. J lost 2 bases, V lost 6 bases, and 3 bases had no gene match. The CDR3 loop spans 12 amino acids. CDR1 SQVTM and CDR2 ANQGSEA come from the germline V gene. CDR3: CSVQTGNYGYTF. The CDR3 DNA sequence: TGCAGCGTCCAGACAGGGAACTATGGCTACACCTTC.

The rearrangement joins TRBV6-1 to TRBJ2-7; TRBD1 aligns across 9 bases. Germline V gene data show CDR1 as MNHNS and CDR2 as SASEGT. The CDR3 spans 13 residues. Trimming at V came to 7 bases and at J to 4 bases, leaving 5 bases not matched to a gene. CDR3 amino acids: CASNRGRGYEQYF. Written as DNA, the CDR3 is TGTGCCAGCAACAGGGGGCGAGGGTACGAGCAGTACTTC.

This sequence joins TRBV7-8 and TRBJ2-6; D not certain. V gave up 1 base and J gave up 4 bases, with 11 bases separating them. Germline CDR1 reads SGHVS; CDR2 reads FQNEAQ. CDR3 size: 16 residues. The CDR3 nucleotides read TGTGCCAGCAGCTTAGTAAGGGCGTCGGGGGCCAACGTCCTGACTTTC. Protein product: CASSLVRASGANVLTF.

The genes are TRBV15 and TRBJ2-6; 11 bases match TRBD1. Trimming cost V 4 bases and J 1 base; bases outside gene matches: 6. Germline assignment: CDR1 LNHNV and CDR2 YYDKDF (reference sequence). The CDR3 covers 18 residues. The CDR3 reads CATSTRTGGASGANVLTF. The CDR3 bases are TGTGCCACCAGCACAAGGACAGGGGGCGCTTCTGGGGCCAACGTCCTGACTTTC.

This clonotype came up a few times. V is TRBV6-5 and J is TRBJ1-1; no clear D gene. V lost 0 bases and J 6 bases, leaving 8 bases between the germline ends. CDR3 size: 13 residues. CDR1 is MNHEY, CDR2 SVGAGI, per germline. CDR3 bases: TGTGCCAGCAGTTACTCGGGCAGGTCTGAAGCTTTCTTT. It yields the protein CASSYSGRSEAFF.

This chain joins TRBV5-1 and TRBJ2-2; 7 bases fit TRBD1. J was trimmed by 7 bases and V by 4 bases; bases with no gene match: 10. Germline V lookup: CDR1 SGHRS, CDR2 YFSETQ. CDR3 length equals 15 residues. The CDR3 sequence: CASSRVGGAFGELFF. CDR3 DNA sequence: TGCGCCAGCAGCCGCGTAGGGGGCGCGTTCGGGGAGCTGTTTTTT. Together with reference TRBV5-1 and TRBJ2-2, the CDR3 gives the full variable domain: KAGVTQTPRYLIKTRGQQVTLSCSPISGHRSVSWYQQTPGQGLQFLFEYFSETQRNKGNFPGRFSGRQFSNSRSEMNVSTLELGDSALYLCASSRVGGAFGELFFGEGSRLTVL.

A single count supports this clonotype. J is TRBJ2-1 and V is TRBV11-1; perhaps D is TRBD1 or TRBD2 (5 bases each). From germline, CDR1 is SGHAT and CDR2 FQDESV (reference sequence). The V end was cut by 5 bases, the J end by 0 bases, with 17 bases between. The CDR3 loop spans 17 amino acids. In DNA form, the CDR3 reads TGTGCCAGCAGCATACGGGGCGGCGATAGCTCCTACAATGAGCAGTTCTTC. Amino acid sequence: CASSIRGGDSSYNEQFF.

V and J are TRBV20-1 and TRBJ1-2, with TRBD1 matching 8 bases. The CDR3 is 16 amino acids. The germline CDR1 and CDR2 sequences are DFQATT and SNEGSKA (reference sequence). V dropped 0 bases and J dropped 4; count of bases not matched to a gene: 10. CDR3 loop: CSARDVDRGNAYGYTF. CDR3 nucleotide sequence: TGCAGTGCTAGAGACGTCGACAGGGGTAATGCCTATGGCTACACCTTC.

This clonotype was counted between two and nine times. V usage is TRBV20-1 and J usage is TRBJ2-1; no clear D gene. The germline V gene encodes CDR1 DFQATT and CDR2 SNEGSKA (reference sequence). The CDR3 has 13 residues. V dropped 6 bases and J dropped 7 bases, with 16 bases sitting between them. The CDR3 here is CSAGRWARNEQFF. CDR3 DNA sequence: TGCAGTGCCGGAAGGTGGGCCCGGAATGAGCAGTTCTTC.

The J gene is TRBJ2-1, the V gene TRBV7-9; the D is unclear. This CDR3 spans 12 amino acids. Between the trimmed V and J ends, which lost 5 bases and 8 bases, there was a span of 10 bases. The germline V gene encodes CDR1 SEHNR and CDR2 FQNEAQ (reference sequence). CDR3 nucleotides: TGTGCCAGCAGCCCTCCCGGCGATGAGCAGTTCTTC. Amino acid sequence: CASSPPGDEQFF.

The V and J genes are TRBV6-1 and TRBJ1-4; 7 bases fit TRBD1. V dropped 5 bases and J dropped 5; count of bases not matched to a gene: 5. Germline lookup yields CDR1 MNHNS and CDR2 SASEGT. This CDR3 is 14 amino acids long. In nucleotides, the CDR3 is TGTGCCAGCAGTACCCCGGGACAGAATGAAAAACTGTTTTTT. This codes for CASSTPGQNEKLFF.

The gene calls are TRBV7-8 and TRBJ2-1, with D possibly TRBD1 on 5 matching bases. The germline V and J ends were trimmed by 4 bases and 7 bases, with 14 bases remaining between them. There are 14 residues in the CDR3. The germline V gene has CDR1 SGHVS and CDR2 FQNEAQ. The CDR3 DNA follows: TGTGCCAGCAGCTGGGGCTACGGTGGGAATGAGCAGTTCTTC. Translation: CASSWGYGGNEQFF.

This rearrangement joins TRBV7-2 to TRBJ1-6, with D hard to call. This CDR3 has 13 residues. Germline CDR1 SGHTA, CDR2 FQGNSA. V gave up 1 base and J gave up 7 bases, with 5 bases separating them. The CDR3 DNA follows: TGTGCCAGCAGCTTAGATGGGAATTCACCCCTCCACTTT. Its protein is CASSLDGNSPLHF.

This chain connects TRBV6-1 to TRBJ2-7; D may correspond to TRBD1 or TRBD2 (5 bases each). Trimming cost V 1 base and J 2 bases, with 18 bases left between them. CDR1 is MNHNS and CDR2 is SASEGT in the germline V gene. The CDR3 consists of 17 residues. The CDR3 here is CASSEGTRGRVAYEQYF. CDR3 in DNA: TGTGCCAGCAGTGAAGGAACTAGGGGCAGAGTCGCCTACGAGCAGTACTTC.

The chain uses TRBV10-3 and TRBJ2-3; the D call may be TRBD1 or TRBD2 (5 bases each). The germline V and J ends were trimmed by 0 bases and 1 base, with 8 bases remaining between them. This CDR3 comprises 15 residues. Germline CDR1 and CDR2: ENHRY and SYGVKD. The CDR3: CAISESGDRTDTQYF. CDR3 sequence (DNA): TGTGCCATCAGTGAGTCCGGGGACCGCACAGATACGCAGTATTTT.